Listed below are T cell receptor beta chains from one sample, sequenced in a study of blood T cell repertoires in COVID-19. Clones were read by immunoSEQ multiplex PCR, and TCRdb kept only the in-frame ones, dropping some. The profile covers around 390,000 clones, with 80% to 90% appearing a single time and 10% taken by the ten largest. Sequenced sample: PBMCs or T cells enriched from blood (not recorded which). These TCRs come from a woman aged 50 to 65 who had recovered from COVID-19. Each CDR3 is given with its conserved first and last residue. Fields, in order: clone size, D gene, V gene, J gene, CDR3 protein, CDR3 DNA. A D gene is named only where the DNA matches it firmly. Rows may omit the clone size; those that give it use once, few, many or a size class.

.	TRBD2	TRBV27	TRBJ2-1	CASSSGREDSYNEQFF	TGTGCCAGCAGTTCGGGGCGGGAGGACAGTTACAATGAGCAGTTCTTC
.	.	TRBV11-2	TRBJ2-1	CASSLAGGRRDEQFF	TGTGCCAGCAGCTTAGCTGGGGGGAGGAGAGATGAGCAGTTCTTC
.	TRBD1	TRBV28	TRBJ2-7	CASSAGGTGVGMAPF	TGTGCCAGCAGTGCAGGTGGGACAGGGGTGGGGATGGCCCCCTTC
.	.	TRBV7-6	TRBJ2-2	CASSTRLAGGTNTGELFF	TGTGCCAGCAGCACAAGACTGGCAGGAGGAACGAACACCGGGGAGCTGTTTTTT
.	.	TRBV30	TRBJ1-6	CAWGRPGQGYGDLHF	TGTGCCTGGGGGCGCCCGGGACAAGGGTACGGAGACCTCCACTTT
.	TRBD2	TRBV28	TRBJ2-1	CASTIAGGFYNEQFF	TGTGCCAGCACTATAGCGGGGGGGTTCTACAATGAGCAGTTCTTC
.	.	TRBV7-9	TRBJ1-5	CASSLEGEQPQHF	TGTGCCAGCAGCTTAGAGGGGGAGCAGCCCCAGCATTTT
.	.	TRBV2	TRBJ1-5	CASSEFGQPQHF	TGTGCCAGCAGTGAATTCGGTCAGCCCCAGCATTTT
.	.	TRBV28	TRBJ1-4	CATLNEKLFF	TGTGCCACCCTGAATGAAAAACTGTTTTTT
.	.	TRBV10-3	TRBJ2-3	CAISPRGGTDTQYF	TGTGCCATCTCCCCCCGCGGAGGCACAGATACGCAGTATTTT
.	.	TRBV4-1	TRBJ1-3	CASSQLPGHTIYF	TGCGCCAGCAGCCAACTCCCTGGGCACACCATATATTTT
.	.	TRBV9	TRBJ1-1	CASSAGHMNTEAFF	TGTGCCAGCAGCGCGGGACACATGAACACTGAAGCTTTCTTT
.	TRBD1	TRBV7-2	TRBJ2-5	CASSLDRTLGTQYF	TGTGCCAGCAGCCTGGACAGGACCCTAGGGACCCAGTACTTC
.	TRBD1	TRBV12-3/TRBV12-4	TRBJ1-1	CASSPGQGFEAFF	TGTGCCAGCAGCCCGGGACAGGGGTTTGAAGCTTTCTTT
.	TRBD1	TRBV7-9	TRBJ1-5	CASSTGDQPQHF	TGTGCCAGCAGTACAGGGGATCAGCCCCAGCATTTT
.	TRBD1	TRBV27	TRBJ2-2	CASSLWPGDRAGELFF	TGTGCCAGCAGTTTATGGCCAGGGGACAGGGCCGGGGAGCTGTTTTTT
.	TRBD2	TRBV2	TRBJ2-1	CASSEALGGLEFF	TGTGCCAGCAGTGAAGCGCTGGGAGGGTTGGAGTTCTTC
.	.	TRBV5-1	TRBJ1-4	CASSLRSSAEKLFF	TGCGCCAGCAGCTTGAGGAGTTCAGCGGAAAAACTGTTTTTT
.	.	TRBV4-2	TRBJ1-5	CASSQEVSLGARQPQHF	TGTGCCAGCAGCCAAGAAGTATCGTTGGGGGCACGACAGCCCCAGCATTTT
.	.	TRBV12-3/TRBV12-4	TRBJ1-2	CASSLALQSHTF	TGTGCCAGCAGTTTAGCGCTTCAGTCCCACACCTTC
.	.	TRBV27	TRBJ2-1	CASSGSSYNEQFF	TGTGCCAGCAGTGGCAGCTCCTACAATGAGCAGTTCTTC
.	.	TRBV5-1	TRBJ1-1	CASSLYFEHPEAFF	TGCGCCAGCAGCTTGTATTTCGAACACCCTGAAGCTTTCTTT
.	TRBD2	TRBV11-3	TRBJ2-7	CASSLTSGSYEQYF	TGTGCCAGCAGCTTAACTAGCGGTTCCTACGAGCAGTACTTC
.	TRBD1	TRBV10-3	TRBJ1-6	CAIRSGTGILNSPLHF	TGTGCCATCAGGTCCGGGACAGGGATCTTAAATTCACCCCTCCACTTT
.	.	TRBV7-6	TRBJ1-1	CASSLREYTEAFF	TGTGCCAGCAGCTTACGGGAATACACTGAAGCTTTCTTT
few	TRBD1	TRBV2	TRBJ1-5	CASSDFPRTGGFQPQHF	TGTGCCAGCAGTGACTTCCCCCGGACAGGGGGCTTCCAGCCCCAGCATTTT
.	.	TRBV5-1	TRBJ2-5	CASSLAPMAGMNQETQYF	TGCGCCAGCAGCTTGGCCCCTATGGCAGGGATGAACCAAGAGACCCAGTACTTC
.	.	TRBV6-5	TRBJ1-1	CASSWVGPMNTEAFF	TGTGCCAGCAGTTGGGTGGGCCCGATGAACACTGAAGCTTTCTTT
.	.	TRBV4-1	TRBJ1-6	CASSHVQGNSPLHF	TGCGCCAGCAGCCATGTTCAGGGAAATTCACCCCTCCACTTT
few	.	TRBV7-8	TRBJ2-5	CASSLASFSETQYF	TGTGCCAGCAGCTTAGCATCTTTCTCGGAGACCCAGTACTTC
.	.	TRBV11-1	TRBJ2-1	CASSMFRGPMYNEQFF	TGTGCCAGCAGCATGTTCAGGGGACCTATGTACAATGAGCAGTTCTTC
.	TRBD2	TRBV27	TRBJ2-3	CASSYGLGTDTQYF	TGTGCCAGCAGTTACGGACTAGGCACAGATACGCAGTATTTT
.	.	TRBV28	TRBJ1-1	CASSLKGQKRAF	TGTGCCAGCAGTTTAAAGGGCCAGAAGCGGGCATTT
.	.	TRBV18	TRBJ1-1	CASSSGQNTEAFF	TGTGCCAGCTCATCGGGACAGAACACTGAAGCTTTCTTT
.	TRBD1	TRBV19	TRBJ2-1	CASSIPRGSPEQFF	TGTGCCAGTAGTATCCCCAGGGGGTCCCCAGAGCAGTTCTTC
.	.	TRBV10-3	TRBJ2-7	CAISDLGGRISYEQYF	TGTGCCATCAGTGACCTGGGAGGTCGGATATCCTACGAGCAGTACTTC
.	.	TRBV18	TRBJ1-5	CASSPPMAGNQPQHF	TGTGCCAGCTCACCACCGATGGCAGGCAATCAGCCCCAGCATTTT
.	TRBD1	TRBV6-1	TRBJ2-7	CASSDQPDGRGTYEQYF	TGTGCCAGCAGTGATCAACCCGACGGCAGGGGGACCTACGAGCAGTACTTC
once	.	TRBV11-1	TRBJ2-1	CASSRRGTSYNEQFF	TGTGCCAGCAGCCGCCGGGGGACCTCCTACAATGAGCAGTTCTTC
once	TRBD1	TRBV4-3	TRBJ2-5	CASSLTGVETQYF	TGCGCCAGCAGCTTAACAGGGGTAGAGACCCAGTACTTC
once	.	TRBV27	TRBJ1-1	CASSLRGSLNTEAFF	TGTGCCAGCAGCCTAAGGGGGAGCCTGAACACTGAAGCTTTCTTT
.	.	TRBV7-2	TRBJ1-4	CASSLARGRRPTNEKLFF	TGTGCCAGCAGCTTAGCGCGGGGGCGCCGACCAACTAATGAAAAACTGTTTTTT
.	.	TRBV30	TRBJ1-6	CAWTPRETSPLHF	TGTGCCTGGACGCCGAGGGAGACTTCACCCCTCCACTTT
.	TRBD1	TRBV7-7	TRBJ2-2	CASSLSAGGMRTGELFF	TGTGCTAGCAGCTTATCGGCAGGGGGCATGAGAACCGGGGAGCTGTTTTTT
.	TRBD1	TRBV7-9	TRBJ1-2	CASSPFEGAAGEGGYTF	TGTGCCAGCAGCCCGTTCGAGGGGGCCGCTGGAGAAGGTGGCTACACCTTC
.	.	TRBV24-1	TRBJ2-7	CATSDETTGSYEQYF	TGTGCCACCAGTGATGAAACCACGGGGAGCTACGAGCAGTACTTC
.	.	TRBV7-2	TRBJ1-5	CASSLSPPQGNQPQHF	TGTGCCAGCAGCTTATCCCCCCCGCAGGGAAACCAGCCCCAGCATTTT
once	TRBD1	TRBV28	TRBJ1-2	CASSLRQGPLGYTF	TGTGCCAGCAGTTTAAGACAGGGCCCTCTAGGCTACACCTTC
.	TRBD2	TRBV18	TRBJ2-2	CASSPLAGVTGELFF	TGTGCCAGCTCACCTCTAGCGGGGGTCACCGGGGAGCTGTTTTTT
.	.	TRBV5-4	TRBJ1-2	CASRDKGKGNYGYTF	TGTGCCAGCAGGGACAAGGGGAAAGGAAACTATGGCTACACCTTC